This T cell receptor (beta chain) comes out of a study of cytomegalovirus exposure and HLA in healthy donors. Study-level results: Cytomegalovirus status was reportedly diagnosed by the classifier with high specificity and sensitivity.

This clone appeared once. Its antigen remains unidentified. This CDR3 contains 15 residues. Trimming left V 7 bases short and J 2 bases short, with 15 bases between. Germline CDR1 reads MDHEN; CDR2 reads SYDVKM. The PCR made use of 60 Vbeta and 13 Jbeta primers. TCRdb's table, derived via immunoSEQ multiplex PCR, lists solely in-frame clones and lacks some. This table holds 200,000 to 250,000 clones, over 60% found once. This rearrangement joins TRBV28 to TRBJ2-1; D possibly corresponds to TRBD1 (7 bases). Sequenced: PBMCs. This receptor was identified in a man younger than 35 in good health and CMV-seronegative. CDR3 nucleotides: TGTGCCAGCACCTATCAGGGGGGTGCCTACAATGAGCAGTTCTTC. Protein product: CASTYQGGAYNEQFF.